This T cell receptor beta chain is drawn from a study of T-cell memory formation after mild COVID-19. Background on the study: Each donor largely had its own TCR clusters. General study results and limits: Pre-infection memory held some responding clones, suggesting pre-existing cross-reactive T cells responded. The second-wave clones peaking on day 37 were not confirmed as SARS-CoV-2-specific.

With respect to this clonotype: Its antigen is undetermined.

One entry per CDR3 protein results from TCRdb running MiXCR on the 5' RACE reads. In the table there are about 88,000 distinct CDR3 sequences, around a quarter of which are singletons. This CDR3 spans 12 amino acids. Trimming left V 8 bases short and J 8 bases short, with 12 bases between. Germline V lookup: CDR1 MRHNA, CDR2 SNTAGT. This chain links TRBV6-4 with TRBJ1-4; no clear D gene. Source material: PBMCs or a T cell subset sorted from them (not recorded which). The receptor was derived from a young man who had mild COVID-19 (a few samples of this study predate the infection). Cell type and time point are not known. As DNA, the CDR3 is TGTGCCAGCCCGCCGGGAGGGGAAAAACTGTTTTTT. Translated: CASPPGGEKLFF.